This T cell receptor beta chain derives from a study of blood T cells in healthy people across ages. This CDR3 comprises 14 residues. From germline, CDR1 is SGHDT and CDR2 YYEEEE. With 3 bases clipped from V and 5 bases from J, the junction kept 7 bases outside the gene matches. Isolation recovered at least 6 million PBMCs from every sample. For the second PCR, which ran for roughly 7 to 11 cycles, a sample-barcoded 5' primer and a J-beta primer mix were used. From the 5' RACE reads, TCRdb called clonotypes with MiXCR, one entry per CDR3 protein. Among hundreds of thousands of distinct CDR3 sequences listed, around 28% were seen once. Notes on the study in general: Donor CMV status was unknown, possibly confounding expanded clonotype changes.

For this clonotype: The antigen is unknown. A much bigger clone sits one base away, suggesting this may be a read error.

This chain uses TRBV5-6 with TRBJ2-5, with 7 bases aligning to TRBD1. This TCR was recovered from an elderly woman in good health. Sequenced sample: blood. In DNA form, the CDR3 reads TGTGCCAGCAGCTCGCCGGGGACAGTGGAGACCCAGTACTTC. It translates to CASSSPGTVETQYF.